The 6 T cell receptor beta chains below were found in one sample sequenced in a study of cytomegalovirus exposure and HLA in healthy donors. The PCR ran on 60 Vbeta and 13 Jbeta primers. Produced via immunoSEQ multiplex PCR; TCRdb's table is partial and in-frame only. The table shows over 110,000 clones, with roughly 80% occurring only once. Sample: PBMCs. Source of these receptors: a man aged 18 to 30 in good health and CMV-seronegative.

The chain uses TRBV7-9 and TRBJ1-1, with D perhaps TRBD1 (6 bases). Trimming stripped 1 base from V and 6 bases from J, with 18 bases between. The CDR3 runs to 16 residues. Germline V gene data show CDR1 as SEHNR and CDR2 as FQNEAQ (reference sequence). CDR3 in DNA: TGTGCCAGCAGCTTAGACCCACGACAGGCCGGGTCTGAAGCTTTCTTT. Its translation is CASSLDPRQAGSEAFF.

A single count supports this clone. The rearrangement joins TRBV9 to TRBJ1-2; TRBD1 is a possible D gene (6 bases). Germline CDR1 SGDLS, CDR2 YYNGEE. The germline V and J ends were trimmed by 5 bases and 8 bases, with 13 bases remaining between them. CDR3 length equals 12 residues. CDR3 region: CASSRGFQGYTF. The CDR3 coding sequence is TGTGCCAGCAGTAGGGGGTTTCAAGGCTACACCTTC.

Written as DNA, the CDR3 is TGTGCCAGCAGCCAAGAAATGGGCAGAAATTCACCCCTCCACTTT. It yields the protein CASSQEMGRNSPLHF. The chain recombines TRBV14 with TRBJ1-6; no firm D call. CDR1 SGHDN and CDR2 FVKESK come from the germline V gene. The CDR3 is 15 residues long. Trimming stripped 0 bases from V and 7 bases from J, with 10 bases between.

The chain's CDR3 is CASSFTGVGVSPLHF. As DNA, the CDR3 is TGTGCCAGCAGTTTTACAGGGGTTGGCGTTTCACCCCTCCACTTT. This chain connects TRBV27 to TRBJ1-6; 7 positions match TRBD1. From germline, CDR1 is MNHEY and CDR2 SMNVEV (reference sequence). With V trimmed by 3 bases and J by 9 bases, 8 bases remained unmatched. The CDR3 has 15 residues.

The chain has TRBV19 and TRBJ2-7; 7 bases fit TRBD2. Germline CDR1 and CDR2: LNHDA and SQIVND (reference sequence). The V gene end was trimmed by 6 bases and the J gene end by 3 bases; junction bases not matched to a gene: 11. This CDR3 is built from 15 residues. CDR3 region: CASRAGRGTVYEQYF. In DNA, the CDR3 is TGTGCCAGTAGGGCTGGGAGGGGCACCGTCTACGAGCAGTACTTC.

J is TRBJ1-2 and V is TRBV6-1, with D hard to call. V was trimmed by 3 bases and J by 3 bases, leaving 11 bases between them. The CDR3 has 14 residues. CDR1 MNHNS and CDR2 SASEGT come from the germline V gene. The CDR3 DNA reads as TGTGCCAGCAGTGAGCTACGACAAGACTATGGCTACACCTTC. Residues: CASSELRQDYGYTF.